The 31 T cell receptor beta chains below all came from one sample that was sequenced in a study of blood T cell repertoires in COVID-19. Sequencing used immunoSEQ multiplex PCR; TCRdb keeps in-frame clones, though not all of them. Of around 190,000 clones in the sample, roughly 83% were seen once. Sequenced material: peripheral blood. The receptor set was obtained from a woman aged 40 to 50 with COVID-19, enrolled during active disease.

This chain links TRBV9 with TRBJ2-3; 7 nucleotides line up with TRBD2. The CDR3 has 15 amino acids. The germline V gene encodes CDR1 SGDLS and CDR2 YYNGEE. V was pared by 7 bases and J by 7 bases, with 15 bases of the junction left unmatched. The CDR3 spells CASGSTRGVINTQYF. In nucleotides, the CDR3 is TGTGCCAGCGGTTCGACTCGGGGGGTTATAAATACGCAGTATTTT. Complete variable domain (other parts from reference TRBV9 and TRBJ2-3): DSGVTQTPKHLITATGQRVTLRCSPRSGDLSVYWYQQSLDQGLQFLIQYYNGEERAKGNILERFSAQQFPDLHSELNLSSLELGDSALYFCASGSTRGVINTQYFGPGTRLTVL.

The CDR3, as DNA: TGTGCCAGCAGCCAGGGGCAGGGTTGGACCTATGGCTACACCTTC. It is translated as CASSQGQGWTYGYTF. The chain employs TRBV7-9 and TRBJ1-2, with a possible D match to TRBD1 (6 bases). Trimming cost V 5 bases and J 4 bases, with 17 bases left between them. Germline loops: CDR1 SEHNR, CDR2 FQNEAQ (reference sequence). This CDR3 is 15 amino acids long.

This sequence joins TRBV4-3 and TRBJ1-2; TRBD1 is a possible D gene (5 bases). Trimming pared 2 bases from V and 8 bases from J, leaving 18 bases between. Germline V CDR1 and CDR2: LGHNA, YSLEER. The CDR3 is 15 amino acids. CDR3 nucleotide sequence: TGCGCCAGCAGCCAACAAGGTGACAGACCCCTGGGCTACACCTTC. This gives the protein CASSQQGDRPLGYTF.

The J gene is TRBJ1-1, the V gene TRBV7-9; 10 bases align to TRBD1. The V gene end was trimmed by 10 bases and the J gene end by 1 base; junction bases not matched to a gene: 6. Germline assignment: CDR1 SEHNR and CDR2 FQNEAQ (reference sequence). This CDR3 is 14 amino acids long. CDR3 loop: CAIQGDRGNTEAFF. CDR3 DNA sequence: TGTGCCATTCAAGGGGACAGGGGGAACACTGAAGCTTTCTTT.

CDR3 in amino acids: CASSPTGGAYNEQFF. CDR3 in DNA: TGTGCCAGCAGCCCGACAGGGGGCGCTTACAATGAGCAGTTCTTC. This chain joins TRBV7-9 and TRBJ2-1; 10 nucleotides align to TRBD1. The CDR3 loop spans 15 amino acids. From germline, CDR1 is SEHNR and CDR2 FQNEAQ (reference sequence). The ends lost 5 bases at V and 4 bases at J; junction bases unmatched: 5. The full variable domain, with the rest looked up from reference TRBV7-9 and TRBJ2-1, is DTGVSQNPRHKITKRGQNVTFRCDPISEHNRLYWYRQTLGQGPEFLTYFQNEAQLEKSRLLSDRFSAERPKGSFSTLEIQRTEQGDSAMYLCASSPTGGAYNEQFFGPGTRLTVL.

This clone was observed once. The chain employs TRBV5-1 and TRBJ2-3; no reliable D call. The CDR3 runs to 15 residues. Germline assignment: CDR1 SGHRS and CDR2 YFSETQ. Trimming shortened V by 0 bases and J by 0 bases, and 8 bases separated the two germline ends. CDR3 nucleotide sequence: TGCGCCAGCAGCTTGGACAGTCCTAGCACAGATACGCAGTATTTT. It is translated as CASSLDSPSTDTQYF.

The CDR3 DNA sequence: TGTGCCAGCAGCTCCAGGGGCGCCTATGGCTACACCTTC. It is translated as CASSSRGAYGYTF. The V call is TRBV11-1, the J call TRBJ1-2, with D maybe TRBD1 (6 bases). The CDR3 contains 13 residues. V lost 4 bases and J lost 4, with 10 bases in between. Germline V gene data show CDR1 as SGHAT and CDR2 as FQDESV (reference sequence).

There are a few counts of this clone. The V call is TRBV30, the J call TRBJ1-4; D is unresolved. This CDR3 spans 13 amino acids. Germline lookup yields CDR1 GTSNPN and CDR2 SVGIG (reference sequence). V lost 0 bases to trimming and J lost 6 bases, with 8 bases between them. The DNA of the CDR3 is TGTGCCTGGAGTGTAACTCACGATGAAAAACTGTTTTTT. Encoded protein: CAWSVTHDEKLFF.

J is TRBJ1-1 and V is TRBV5-8; possibly TRBD1 for D (6 bases). Germline V gene sequence: CDR1 SGHTS, CDR2 YDEGEE. The ends were cut back, 4 bases at V and 1 base at J, with 17 bases in the middle. This CDR3 spans 16 amino acids. The CDR3 sequence is CASSPGTPRRNTEAFF. In nucleotides, the CDR3 is TGTGCCAGCAGCCCGGGGACACCGAGGCGGAACACTGAAGCTTTCTTT.

The V call is TRBV7-9, the J call TRBJ2-1, with TRBD2 matching 12 bases. The germline gives CDR1 SEHNR, CDR2 FQNEAQ (reference sequence). The CDR3 consists of 15 residues. Unmatched junction bases numbered 4, after V lost 2 bases and J lost 8 bases. This chain's CDR3 is CASSLTSGGLDEQFF. For the CDR3, the DNA is TGTGCCAGCAGCTTAACTAGCGGGGGGCTGGATGAGCAGTTCTTC.

The genes are TRBV6-6 and TRBJ1-3; weak D call: TRBD1 (6 bases). This CDR3 comprises 15 residues. Germline values: CDR1 MNHNY, CDR2 SVGAGI (reference sequence). V gave up 2 bases and J gave up 4 bases, with 12 bases separating them. In DNA, the CDR3 is TGTGCCAGCAGTTACCGAACCGGGACAGGAAACACCATATATTTT. This translates into CASSYRTGTGNTIYF.

This chain joins TRBV5-1 and TRBJ1-3; tentative D call: TRBD1 (5 bases). V shed 1 base and J shed 0 bases, with 17 bases lying between them. Germline lookup yields CDR1 SGHRS and CDR2 YFSETQ. The CDR3 is 18 residues long. The CDR3 DNA reads TGCGCCAGCAGCTTGTATTCAGGGAAGGACGTCTCTGGAAACACCATATATTTT. This sequence encodes CASSLYSGKDVSGNTIYF.

The chain couples TRBV27 to TRBJ2-1; 11 bases line up with TRBD1. Germline lookup yields CDR1 MNHEY and CDR2 SMNVEV (reference sequence). V was clipped by 7 bases and J by 4 bases; unmatched bases: 18. This CDR3 comprises 19 residues. The CDR3 DNA is TGTGCCAGCAACCTTAGGACAGGGGGCGGACAATTAAATTACAATGAGCAGTTCTTC. This sequence encodes CASNLRTGGGQLNYNEQFF.

This chain connects TRBV7-8 to TRBJ2-3; 11 bases agree with TRBD1. The CDR3 contains 17 residues. The J segment lost 6 bases and the V segment lost 0 bases, leaving 8 bases of the junction unmatched. CDR1 and CDR2 from the germline V gene are SGHVS and FQNEAQ. As DNA, the CDR3 is TGTGCCAGCAGCTTAGCCTACGGGACAGGGGGAGTTGATACGCAGTATTTT. This translates into CASSLAYGTGGVDTQYF.

The chain uses TRBV5-1 and TRBJ2-3; TRBD2 might be the D (6 bases). This CDR3 contains 18 residues. Germline V gives CDR1 SGHRS, CDR2 YFSETQ. Between the trimmed V and J ends, which lost 4 bases and 3 bases, there was a span of 24 bases. In nucleotides, the CDR3 is TGCGCCAGCAGCCCAACCCAGGGAGGCCCTCCGGTGACAGATACGCAGTATTTT. It codes for CASSPTQGGPPVTDTQYF.

This chain uses TRBV7-2 with TRBJ2-3, with a possible D match to TRBD1 (6 bases). Germline assignment: CDR1 SGHTA and CDR2 FQGNSA. Trimming pared 5 bases from V and 4 bases from J, leaving 19 bases between. There are 16 residues in the CDR3. The CDR3 here is CASSPQGVRTADTQYF. CDR3 in DNA: TGTGCCAGCAGCCCACAGGGAGTGAGAACGGCAGATACGCAGTATTTT.

This clone has only a few counts. The chain uses TRBV6-2 or TRBV6-3 and TRBJ2-1; D remains ambiguous. CDR1 is MNHEY and CDR2 is SVGEGT in the germline V gene. CDR3 size: 13 residues. The V and J ends lost 2 bases and 7 bases respectively, with 9 bases between them. This CDR3 is CASSYASVNEQFF. The CDR3 coding sequence is TGTGCCAGCAGTTACGCCAGCGTGAATGAGCAGTTCTTC.

This clone was picked up a small number of times. The rearrangement joins TRBV18 to TRBJ1-3; tentatively, D is TRBD1 (5 bases). Germline V CDR1 and CDR2: KGHSH, LQKENI. The V gene lost 1 base and the J gene lost 0 bases, with 19 bases spanning the gap. This CDR3 has 19 residues. CDR3 DNA sequence: TGTGCCAGCTCACCACTGTCGACAGACGATACTAACTCTGGAAACACCATATATTTT. It specifies CASSPLSTDDTNSGNTIYF.

V usage is TRBV11-2 and J usage is TRBJ2-1; TRBD2 is a possible D gene (6 bases). Germline values: CDR1 SGHAT, CDR2 FQNNGV. The V and J ends lost 1 base and 6 bases respectively, with 19 bases between them. The length of the CDR3 is 17 residues. The CDR3 region is CASSLVARGGSSNEQFF. The CDR3 DNA reads TGTGCCAGCAGCTTAGTTGCGCGGGGTGGAAGTAGCAATGAGCAGTTCTTC.

CDR3 amino acids: CASSLSDIHYEQYF. CDR3 nucleotide sequence: TGTGCCAGCAGCTTATCAGACATACACTACGAGCAGTACTTC. The V gene is TRBV7-2, the J gene TRBJ2-7; D remains unclear. V lost 2 bases and J lost 3, with 11 bases in between. The germline gives CDR1 SGHTA, CDR2 FQGNSA. This CDR3 is built from 14 residues.

The rearrangement links TRBV7-9 to TRBJ2-1; possible D gene TRBD2, 6 bases. CDR1 is SEHNR, CDR2 FQNEAQ, per germline (reference sequence). The CDR3 covers 15 residues. The V and J ends lost 4 bases and 7 bases respectively, with 17 bases between them. Here the CDR3 reads CASSWQGGLGNEQFF. The CDR3 region has the DNA TGTGCCAGCAGCTGGCAGGGAGGATTGGGGAATGAGCAGTTCTTC.

The rearrangement joins TRBV7-2 to TRBJ2-3; D is unresolved. The CDR3 extends over 14 amino acids. Trimming shortened V by 5 bases and J by 0 bases, and 9 bases separated the two germline ends. Germline V gives CDR1 SGHTA, CDR2 FQGNSA. The CDR3 DNA follows: TGTGCCAGCAGCCGGGTCGTTAGCACAGATACGCAGTATTTT. Encoded protein: CASSRVVSTDTQYF.

The V and J genes are TRBV2 and TRBJ1-2; 7 bases are a match to TRBD1. The length of the CDR3 is 13 residues. CDR1 is SNHLY, CDR2 FYNNEI, per germline. Trimming removed 5 bases from V and 4 bases from J; junction bases left unmatched: 4. The CDR3 DNA reads TGTGCCAGCAGTAACAGGGGAGCCTATGGCTACACCTTC. It yields the protein CASSNRGAYGYTF.

The chain recombines TRBV6-2 or TRBV6-3 with TRBJ2-7; D perhaps matches TRBD1 (5 bases). The CDR3 consists of 12 residues. Germline-derived CDR1 and CDR2 are MNHEY and SVGEGT. Trimming removed 5 bases at V and 3 bases at J, with 8 bases between. CDR3 bases: TGTGCCAGCAGTCGCACAGGCTACGAGCAGTACTTC. The encoded protein is CASSRTGYEQYF.

V usage is TRBV7-2 and J usage is TRBJ2-7, with 11 bases fitting TRBD2. The V gene end was trimmed by 5 bases and the J gene end by 2 bases; junction bases not matched to a gene: 2. Germline CDR1 SGHTA, CDR2 FQGNSA. The CDR3 is 14 residues long. The CDR3 nucleotides are TGTGCCAGCAGCCCGACTAGCGGGACCTACGAGCAGTACTTC. Encoded protein: CASSPTSGTYEQYF.

This chain connects TRBV5-1 to TRBJ2-1; no reliable D call. The CDR3 is 15 residues long. Trimming left V 1 base short and J 2 bases short, with 10 bases between. CDR1 and CDR2 (germline): SGHRS, YFSETQ. CDR3 protein: CASSLRITTYNEQFF. As DNA, the CDR3 is TGCGCCAGCAGCTTGAGGATAACTACCTACAATGAGCAGTTCTTC.

The CDR3 bases are TGTGCCAGCAGTGAAACAGGGATATGGGAGCCCCAGCATTTT. It codes for CASSETGIWEPQHF. The chain carries TRBV6-1 and TRBJ1-5, with D perhaps matching TRBD1 (6 bases). From germline, CDR1 is MNHNS and CDR2 SASEGT. CDR3 length: 14 amino acids. The V and J ends lost 2 bases and 8 bases respectively, with 13 bases between them.

The chain recombines TRBV19 with TRBJ2-4, with a tentative D call TRBD2 (5 bases). CDR3 length: 13 residues. V shed 2 bases and J shed 8 bases, with 10 bases lying between them. Germline CDR1 and CDR2: LNHDA and SQIVND (reference sequence). As DNA, the CDR3 is TGTGCCAGTAGTATACGGGGTGTCCACATTCAGTACTTC. Its protein is CASSIRGVHIQYF. Full variable domain (remainder filled in from reference TRBV19 and TRBJ2-4): DGGITQSPKYLFRKEGQNVTLSCEQNLNHDAMYWYRQDPGQGLRLIYYSQIVNDFQKGDIAEGYSVSREKKESFPLTVTSAQKNPTAFYLCASSIRGVHIQYFGAGTRLSVL.

The chain carries TRBV7-6 and TRBJ2-1; the match to TRBD2 covers 11 bases. There are 17 residues in the CDR3. The V gene end was trimmed by 5 bases and the J gene end by 4 bases; junction bases not matched to a gene: 10. The germline CDR1 and CDR2 sequences are SGHVS and FNYEAQ. In DNA form, the CDR3 reads TGTGCCAGCAGCCTCAGTCCCGGGACTAGCGGATACAATGAGCAGTTCTTC. It is translated as CASSLSPGTSGYNEQFF.

The V call is TRBV9, the J call TRBJ1-1; the match to TRBD1 covers 10 bases. Unmatched junction bases numbered 9, after V lost 3 bases and J lost 4 bases. The CDR3 spans 16 residues. From germline, CDR1 is SGDLS and CDR2 YYNGEE. The CDR3 sequence: CASSDGTGVRSTEAFF. CDR3 nucleotide sequence: TGTGCCAGCAGCGACGGGACAGGGGTTCGGAGCACTGAAGCTTTCTTT. Combining the CDR3 with reference TRBV9 and TRBJ1-1 gives the whole variable domain DSGVTQTPKHLITATGQRVTLRCSPRSGDLSVYWYQQSLDQGLQFLIQYYNGEERAKGNILERFSAQQFPDLHSELNLSSLELGDSALYFCASSDGTGVRSTEAFFGQGTRLTVV.

A single count supports this clone. The rearrangement links TRBV27 to TRBJ1-2, with 9 positions matching TRBD1. Per the germline V gene, CDR1 is MNHEY and CDR2 is SMNVEV (reference sequence). V shed 6 bases, J shed 4 bases, and the junction held 15 bases outside the gene matches. This CDR3 spans 17 amino acids. CDR3 in DNA: TGTGCCAGCAGCCCTCGGCCCCCGGGACAGGGACCCTATGGCTACACCTTC. As protein: CASSPRPPGQGPYGYTF.